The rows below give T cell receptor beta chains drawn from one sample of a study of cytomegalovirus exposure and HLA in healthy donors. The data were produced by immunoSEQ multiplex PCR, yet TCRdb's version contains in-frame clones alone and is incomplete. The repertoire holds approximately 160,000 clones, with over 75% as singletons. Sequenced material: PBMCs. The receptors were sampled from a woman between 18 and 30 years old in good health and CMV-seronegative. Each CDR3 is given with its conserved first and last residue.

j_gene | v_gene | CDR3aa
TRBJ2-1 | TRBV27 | CASRTSGGAVYNEQFF
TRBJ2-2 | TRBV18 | CASSPRQGAAGELFF
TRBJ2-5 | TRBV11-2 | CASSPDRGWETQYF
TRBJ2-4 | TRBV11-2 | CASRPRGDIQYF
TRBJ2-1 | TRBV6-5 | CASSHGLAEQFF
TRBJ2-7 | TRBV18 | CASSLNDPTGAYEQYF
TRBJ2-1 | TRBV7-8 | CASSFPGLAGEGEQFF
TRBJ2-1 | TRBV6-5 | CASSLRTSGVTEQFF
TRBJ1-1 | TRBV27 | CASSPYSMGGPEAFF
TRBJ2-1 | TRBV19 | CASSLVMRPPYNEQFF
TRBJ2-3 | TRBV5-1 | CASSLGRGQTDTQYF
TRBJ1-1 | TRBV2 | CASTLREMGSTEAFF
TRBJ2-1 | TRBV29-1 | CSVRRQVTNYNEQFF
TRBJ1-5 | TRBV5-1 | CASSLGGTNQPQHF
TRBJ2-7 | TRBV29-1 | CSAEVWDRVSYEQYF
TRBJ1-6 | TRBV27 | CASSLSAGSFNSPLHF
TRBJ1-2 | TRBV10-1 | CASSADRGNGYTF
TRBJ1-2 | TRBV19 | CASSITAAGNYGYTF
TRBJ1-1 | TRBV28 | CASSLISGDTEAFF
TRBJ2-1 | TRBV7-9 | CASSSTRGLAGGNEQFF
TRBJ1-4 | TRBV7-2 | CASSLALGQLNEKLFF
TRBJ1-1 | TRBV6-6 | CASRTGSGATEAFF
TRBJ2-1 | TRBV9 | CASSVKPTSGYNEQFF
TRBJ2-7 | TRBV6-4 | CASSDSPGREQYF
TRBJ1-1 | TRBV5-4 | CASRPGTGLRTEAFF
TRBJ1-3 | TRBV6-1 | CASGASGNTIYF
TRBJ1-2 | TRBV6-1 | CAGTGGDHPSGAF
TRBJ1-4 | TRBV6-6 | CASSYTGTGEEKLFF
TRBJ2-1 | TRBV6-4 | CASSEATGSNEQFF
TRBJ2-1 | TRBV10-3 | CAIMTGQGINEQFF
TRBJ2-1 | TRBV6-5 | CASSRGTSSYNEQFF